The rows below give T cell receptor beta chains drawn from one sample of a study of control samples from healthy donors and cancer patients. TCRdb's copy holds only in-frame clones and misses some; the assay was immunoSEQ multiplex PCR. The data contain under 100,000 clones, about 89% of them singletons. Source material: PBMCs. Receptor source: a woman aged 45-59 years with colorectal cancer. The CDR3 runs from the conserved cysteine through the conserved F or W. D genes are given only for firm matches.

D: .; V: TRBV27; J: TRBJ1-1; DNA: TGTGCCAGCAGACCAGGACAGCGACACACTGAAGCTTTCTTT; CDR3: CASRPGQRHTEAFF
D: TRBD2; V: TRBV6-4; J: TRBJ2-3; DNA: TGTGCCAGCAGTGACGGAGCGGGGGTCACAGATACGCAGTATTTT; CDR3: CASSDGAGVTDTQYF
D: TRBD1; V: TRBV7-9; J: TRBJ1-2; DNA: TGTGCCAGCGCGACAGGGGAATCGGGTGGCTACACCTTC; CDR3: CASATGESGGYTF
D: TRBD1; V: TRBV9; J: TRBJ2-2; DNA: TGTGCCAGCAGCGCACAGGGGGCTGGCGGGGAGCTGTTTTTT; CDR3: CASSAQGAGGELFF
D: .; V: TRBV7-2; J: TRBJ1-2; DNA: TGTGCCAGCAGCTTAGTTGGGGGCCTCAGGGAGGGCTACACCTTC; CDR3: CASSLVGGLREGYTF
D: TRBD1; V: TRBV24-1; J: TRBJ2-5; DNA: TGTGCCACCTCGACAGGGGGTGTGCAAGAGACCCAGTACTTC; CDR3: CATSTGGVQETQYF
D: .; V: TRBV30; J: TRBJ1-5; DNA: TGTGCCTGGAGTGTCGGCCACGGCAATCAGCCCCAGCATTTT; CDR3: CAWSVGHGNQPQHF
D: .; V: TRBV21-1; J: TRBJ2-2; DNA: TGTGCCAGCAGCAAAGTAGGACGCACCGGGGAGCTGTTTTTT; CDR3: CASSKVGRTGELFF
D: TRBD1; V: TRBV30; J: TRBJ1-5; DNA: TGTGCCTGGAAGGGGACAGGGAATCAGCCCCAGCATTTT; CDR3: CAWKGTGNQPQHF
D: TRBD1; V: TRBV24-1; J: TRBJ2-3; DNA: TGTGCCACCAGTGATCCCCCCCAGGGGGCAGATACGCAGTATTTT; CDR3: CATSDPPQGADTQYF
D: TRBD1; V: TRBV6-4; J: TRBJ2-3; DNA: TGTGCCAGCAGTGACGGGTCAGGGGGCGAAGATACGCAGTATTTT; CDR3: CASSDGSGGEDTQYF
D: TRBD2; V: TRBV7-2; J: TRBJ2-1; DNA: TGTGCCAGCAGCCGGACTAGTACTTCTAGCTCCTACAATGAGCAGTTCTTC; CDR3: CASSRTSTSSSYNEQFF